This T cell receptor (beta chain) was recovered during a study of shared clonotypes between healthy human individuals. Here immunoSEQ multiplex PCR was the method, and the copy in TCRdb shows in-frame clones only, minus some. This table holds more than 400,000 clones, 60% to 80% found once. This clone was recorded many times. Other DNA sequences within the sample encode an identical CDR3. Germline assignment: CDR1 SEHNR and CDR2 FQNEAQ (reference sequence). The CDR3 sequence is 14 residues long. Trimming took off 1 base at V and 7 bases at J, with 13 bases between the two ends. The source of this sequence is a woman between 35 and 50 years old in good health. Some clones in this sample may be carry-over from other donors' samples. Source material: PBMCs. V and J are TRBV7-9 and TRBJ1-2, with D possibly being TRBD1 (5 bases). The CDR3 DNA reads as TGTGCCAGCAGCTTAGTGGGGCCAACGGTTGGCTACACCTTC. Its protein product is CASSLVGPTVGYTF.